The clone carrying this T cell receptor (beta chain) has a count of ten or more. This record belongs to a study of T cells in Graves' hyperthyroidism and ophthalmopathy. Clinical symptoms, serum thyroxine, TRAb, thyroid ultrasound and orbital computed tomography informed diagnoses. Amplification yielded TCR beta CDR3 regions, with RNA transcripts as the source. The TCR CDR3 was amplified in a first-round RT-PCR using the HTBI primer set. From the multiplex PCR reads, TCRdb called clonotypes with MiXCR, one entry per CDR3 protein. The sample records 480,000 or so distinct CDR3 sequences, about 45% being singletons. Specimen: peripheral blood or thyroid tissue (not recorded which). The TCR was taken from an adult woman with Graves' disease, either hyperthyroidism or ophthalmopathy (not recorded which).

The CDR3 region is CASSFGQFYGYTF. The CDR3 bases are TGTGCCAGCAGTTTTGGGCAGTTCTATGGCTACACCTTC. This chain uses TRBV12-3 or TRBV12-4 with TRBJ1-2; D gene uncertain. V was pared by 3 bases and J by 4 bases, with 9 bases between. The CDR3 is 13 amino acids.